The entry below gives a single TCR beta chain sequence along with its context. The antigen is undetermined. The method was immunoSEQ multiplex PCR; TCRdb's version includes in-frame clones alone and lacks a portion of them. The sample records over 100,000 clones, about 90% being singletons. These data are taken from a study of CD4+ T cells in melanoma. Regarding the study as a whole: Reportedly, melanoma neoantigen-specific CD4+ T cells showed varied differentiation states. CD8+ T cell, macrophage and B cell function reportedly correlated with neoantigen-specific CD4+ T cells.

From germline, CDR1 is MNHNS and CDR2 SASEGT. The CDR3 is 15 residues long. Trimming at V came to 4 bases and at J to 5 bases, leaving 8 bases not matched to a gene. This sequence originates from a human donor with melanoma. Source material: peripheral blood. The chain links TRBV6-1 to TRBJ2-4; 7 nucleotides align to TRBD1. The DNA for the CDR3 is TGTGCCAGCAGTGGACCCAACAGGGGCGAAAACATTCAGTACTTC. As protein: CASSGPNRGENIQYF.